These 29 T cell receptor beta chains were all obtained from the same sample, sequenced in a study of T cells in localized non-small cell lung cancer. TCRdb keeps only in-frame clones here, not all; method: immunoSEQ multiplex PCR. Here the sample spans 2,500 to 3,000 clones, about 26% being singletons. The sequenced sample was lung tumor tissue, obtained before any cancer treatment. The receptors were sampled from a man between 18 and 49 years old with stage I lung adenocarcinoma.

This clone has just a few counts. This chain links TRBV12-5 with TRBJ1-5; D remains unclear. The CDR3 runs 12 residues. Germline V gene sequence: CDR1 LGHNT, CDR2 FRNRAP. CDR3 residues: CASKDSNQPQHF. In DNA form, the CDR3 reads TGTGCCAGCAAGGACAGCAATCAGCCCCAGCATTTT.

This clone has a handful of counts. The CDR3 end falls 1 residue outside the read, so it is completed with the germline J gene. V usage is TRBV10-3 and J usage is TRBJ1-4, with D perhaps TRBD1 (5 bases). The CDR3 has 13 residues. Trimming removed 2 bases at V and 8 bases at J, with 9 bases between. CDR1 ENHRY and CDR2 SYGVKD come from the germline V gene. The CDR3 DNA, read in part, is TGTGCCATCAGTGAGGGGGCGACGGAAAAACTGTTT. It yields the protein CAISEGATEKLF. The CDR3, in full, reads CAISEGATEKLFF.

The chain combines TRBV11-3 with TRBJ1-3; perhaps TRBD1 as D (5 bases). Germline lookup yields CDR1 SGHNT and CDR2 YENEEA. The CDR3 totals 15 residues. V shed 2 bases and J shed 2 bases, with 10 bases lying between them. CDR3 region: CASSLSGPPGNTIYF. In nucleotides, the CDR3 is TGTGCCAGCAGCTTATCGGGGCCCCCTGGAAACACCATATATTTT. Full variable domain (rest looked up from reference TRBV11-3 and TRBJ1-3): EAGVVQSPRYKIIEKKQPVAFWCNPISGHNTLYWYLQNLGQGPELLIRYENEEAVDDSQLPKDRFSAERLKGVDSTLKIQPAELGDSAVYLCASSLSGPPGNTIYFGEGSWLTVV.

Here the CDR3 reads CASSTLAGADNEQFF. The DNA of the CDR3 is TGTGCCAGCAGCACACTAGCGGGGGCCGACAATGAGCAGTTCTTC. The V and J genes are TRBV11-3 and TRBJ2-1; the match to TRBD2 covers 11 bases. CDR1 is SGHNT, CDR2 YENEEA, per germline. Unmatched junction bases numbered 5, after V lost 5 bases and J lost 5 bases. The CDR3 consists of 15 residues.

This clone is medium-sized in the sample. The J gene is TRBJ2-6, the V gene TRBV11-3; 7 bases are shared with TRBD1. Trimming at V came to 5 bases and at J to 2 bases, leaving 9 bases not matched to a gene. The CDR3 covers 17 residues. The germline V gene has CDR1 SGHNT and CDR2 YENEEA. The CDR3 spells CASSPRQGRAGANVLTF. In nucleotides, the CDR3 is TGTGCCAGCAGCCCAAGACAGGGAAGGGCTGGGGCCAACGTCCTGACTTTC.

This clone was seen a few times. This chain connects TRBV5-1 to TRBJ2-3; D possibly corresponds to TRBD1 (6 bases). CDR1 and CDR2 from the germline V gene are SGHRS and YFSETQ. This CDR3 is 15 amino acids long. Trimming stripped 4 bases from V and 2 bases from J, with 14 bases between. CDR3 DNA sequence: TGCGCCAGCAGCCCCGGGGACACTTACACAGATACGCAGTATTTT. Protein: CASSPGDTYTDTQYF.

The chain employs TRBV15 and TRBJ2-7, with D possibly matching TRBD1 (6 bases). CDR1 and CDR2 (germline): LNHNV, YYDKDF (reference sequence). V dropped 2 bases and J dropped 7 bases, with 18 bases sitting between them. The CDR3 consists of 15 residues. CDR3 sequence reads: CATSRYLQSRGEQYF. The CDR3 region has the DNA TGTGCCACCAGCAGATACCTTCAATCGAGGGGGGAGCAGTACTTC.

In its sample, this clone ranks as medium-sized. This chain uses TRBV11-3 with TRBJ1-2; unclear D gene. Germline V lookup: CDR1 SGHNT, CDR2 YENEEA. Deletions cut 1 base from V and 2 bases from J, with 11 bases between. This CDR3 has 15 amino acids. CDR3 coding DNA: TGTGCCAGCAGCTTAGGGAGGGAAGTAAACTATGGCTACACCTTC. It is translated as CASSLGREVNYGYTF.

In its sample, this clone was seen a few times. The V call is TRBV11-3, the J call TRBJ1-1; the D gene is possibly TRBD1 (5 bases). The CDR3 runs 15 residues. V was pared by 5 bases and J by 3 bases, with 16 bases between. CDR1 is SGHNT and CDR2 is YENEEA in the germline V gene. The CDR3 sequence is CASSPWGDSYTEAFF. CDR3 in DNA: TGTGCCAGCAGCCCGTGGGGGGATTCGTACACTGAAGCTTTCTTT.

By its share, this clone is medium-sized. V is TRBV11-3 and J is TRBJ1-3, with D perhaps TRBD1 (5 bases). CDR3 length: 14 residues. Trimming cost V 3 bases and J 10 bases, with 16 bases left between them. Germline V lookup: CDR1 SGHNT, CDR2 YENEEA. CDR3 nucleotides: TGTGCCAGCAGCTTGGGGCAGAACTTTTGGACCATATATTTT. It specifies CASSLGQNFWTIYF.

This clone was seen just once. The rearrangement joins TRBV19 to TRBJ1-1, with D possibly matching TRBD1 (6 bases). Germline CDR1 LNHDA, CDR2 SQIVND (reference sequence). CDR3 length equals 13 residues. Trimming shortened V by 4 bases and J by 7 bases, and 13 bases separated the two germline ends. The CDR3 nucleotides read TGTGCCAGTAGTAAGGGGGAAGGTAATGAAGCTTTCTTT. Translated: CASSKGEGNEAFF.

This chain joins TRBV30 and TRBJ1-3; D is undetermined. Germline-derived CDR1 and CDR2 are GTSNPN and SVGIG (reference sequence). CDR3 size: 11 residues. The ends were cut back, 2 bases at V and 1 base at J, with 0 bases in the middle. CDR3 protein: CAWSSGNTIYF. The CDR3 bases are TGTGCCTGGAGTTCTGGAAACACCATATATTTT.

This clone is medium-sized. The chain is built from TRBV6-8 and TRBJ2-3, with 8 positions matching TRBD2. CDR1 is MNHGY, CDR2 SAAAGT, per germline. The CDR3 has 16 residues. The V segment lost 7 bases and the J segment 2 bases; nucleotides outside the gene matches: 11. CDR3 bases: TGTGCCAGCACCAGAACAGCGGGGGAGTACACAGATACGCAGTATTTT. Its protein product is CASTRTAGEYTDTQYF.

This clone was counted between two and nine times. This chain joins TRBV7-5 and TRBJ1-5. TRBV7-5 is deemed a pseudogene. This CDR3 region has 17 residues. The CDR3 protein is CASSLGLRAGGDQPQHF. CDR3 bases: TGTGCCAGCAGCTTGGGCCTTCGGGCAGGGGGGGATCAGCCCCAGCATTTT.

This clone was seen a handful of times. V is TRBV15 and J is TRBJ2-5, with 9 bases identical to TRBD2. Germline loops: CDR1 LNHNV, CDR2 YYDKDF (reference sequence). The V segment lost 4 bases and the J segment 1 base; nucleotides outside the gene matches: 7. This CDR3 has 16 residues. Here the CDR3 DNA reads TGTGCCACCAGCAAGGTGGGAGCGGGGGGCCAAGAGACCCAGTACTTC. Translating gives CATSKVGAGGQETQYF.

This clone has more than one count but fewer than ten. This sequence joins TRBV18 and TRBJ1-5; a weak D match, TRBD1 (6 bases). The CDR3 has 15 residues. Germline V gives CDR1 KGHSH, CDR2 LQKENI. V was trimmed by 3 bases and J by 7 bases, leaving 16 bases between them. The CDR3 loop reads CASSPFGGLNQPQHF. CDR3 coding DNA: TGTGCCAGCTCACCCTTCGGGGGGCTTAACCAGCCCCAGCATTTT.

The chain couples TRBV6-9 to TRBJ1-1; D remains unclear. The CDR3 covers 11 residues. The ends were cut back, 10 bases at V and 8 bases at J, with 14 bases in the middle. Per the germline V gene, CDR1 is MNHGY and CDR2 is SVAAGI. The CDR3 DNA reads TGTGCCACCTTCACGCTCGCGGAAGCTTTCTTT. It yields the protein CATFTLAEAFF.

This chain joins TRBV11-3 and TRBJ1-2, with D hard to call. Germline CDR1 and CDR2: SGHNT and YENEEA. The CDR3 runs to 16 residues. The ends were cut back, 5 bases at V and 5 bases at J, with 21 bases in the middle. CDR3 in amino acids: CASSQATLGEAYGYTF. CDR3 bases: TGTGCCAGCAGCCAGGCCACCTTGGGAGAAGCTTATGGCTACACCTTC.

The CDR3 is CASSLGGRGLSGNTIYF. CDR3 bases: TGTGCCAGCAGCTTAGGGGGCAGGGGGCTTTCTGGAAACACCATATATTTT. The chain uses TRBV7-5 and TRBJ1-3; the table's D call, TRBD1, has no DNA check behind it. TRBV7-5 is a pseudogene locus. The CDR3 extends over 17 amino acids.

The V and J genes are TRBV6-8 and TRBJ1-1, with D possibly being TRBD1 (5 bases). The germline gives CDR1 MNHGY, CDR2 SAAAGT. With 5 bases removed from V and 5 bases from J, the gap between germline ends came to 12 bases. The CDR3 is made up of 13 amino acids. CDR3 in amino acids: CASSGRARTEAFF. Here the CDR3 DNA reads TGTGCCAGCAGTGGCAGGGCACGGACTGAAGCTTTCTTT.

This clone was observed a handful of times. The gene calls are TRBV6-8 and TRBJ1-6, with D uncertain. V lost 3 bases to trimming and J lost 7 bases, with 7 bases between them. The CDR3 has 13 amino acids. Germline-derived CDR1 and CDR2 are MNHGY and SAAAGT. CDR3 loop: CASSYDMNSPLHF. The DNA of the CDR3 is TGTGCCAGCAGTTATGATATGAATTCACCCCTCCACTTT.

This chain joins TRBV11-3 and TRBJ1-2; 11 nucleotides align to TRBD1. Germline V gene sequence: CDR1 SGHNT, CDR2 YENEEA. The CDR3 extends over 15 amino acids. Unmatched junction bases numbered 6, after V lost 5 bases and J lost 4 bases. The CDR3 DNA reads as TGTGCCAGCAGCCCGCCGGGACAGGGGGTCTATGGCTACACCTTC. Residues: CASSPPGQGVYGYTF. Using reference TRBV11-3 and TRBJ1-2 for the parts outside the CDR3, the full variable domain is EAGVVQSPRYKIIEKKQPVAFWCNPISGHNTLYWYLQNLGQGPELLIRYENEEAVDDSQLPKDRFSAERLKGVDSTLKIQPAELGDSAVYLCASSPPGQGVYGYTFGSGTRLTVV.

A few counts support this clone. The rearrangement joins TRBV9 to TRBJ1-1, with TRBD1 identical over 8 bases. The V gene's germline CDR1 is SGDLS and CDR2 YYNGEE. V lost 3 bases, J lost 5 bases, and 0 bases stayed unmatched. The CDR3 is made up of 12 amino acids. CDR3 DNA: TGTGCCAGCAGCGACAGGGGGACTGAAGCTTTCTTT. The encoded protein is CASSDRGTEAFF.

The genes are TRBV28 and TRBJ1-4; possibly TRBD1 for D (5 bases). Deletions cut 5 bases from V and 5 bases from J, with 15 bases between. The germline CDR1 and CDR2 sequences are MDHEN and SYDVKM. The CDR3 sequence is 15 residues long. CDR3 residues: CASSPSGAGNEKLFF. In DNA form, the CDR3 reads TGTGCCAGCAGTCCGTCCGGGGCAGGCAATGAAAAACTGTTTTTT.

The rearrangement links TRBV9 to TRBJ1-1; 9 nucleotides match TRBD1. Trimming took 5 bases from V and 1 from J; bases not matched to a gene: 6. Germline V gene sequence: CDR1 SGDLS, CDR2 YYNGEE. The CDR3 runs to 15 residues. CDR3 bases: TGTGCCAGCAGTGACGGGACAGGGAGGAACACTGAAGCTTTCTTT. Protein: CASSDGTGRNTEAFF.

This clone was detected a few times. The rearrangement joins TRBV7-6 to TRBJ1-1; TRBD1 agrees at 7 bases. Trimming cost V 5 bases and J 0 bases; bases outside gene matches: 6. Germline V gives CDR1 SGHVS, CDR2 FNYEAQ. This CDR3 region has 15 residues. Written as DNA, the CDR3 is TGTGCCAGCAGCGCTAGACAGGGCATGAACACTGAAGCTTTCTTT. Residues: CASSARQGMNTEAFF. Full variable domain (rest looked up from reference TRBV7-6 and TRBJ1-1): GAGVSQSPRYKVTKRGQDVALRCDPISGHVSLYWYRQALGQGPEFLTYFNYEAQQDKSGLPNDRFSAERPEGSISTLTIQRTEQRDSAMYRCASSARQGMNTEAFFGQGTRLTVV.

The V gene is TRBV12-5, the J gene TRBJ2-3; D perhaps matches TRBD2 (7 bases). CDR3 length: 13 residues. With 5 bases removed from V and 5 bases from J, the gap between germline ends came to 11 bases. The germline V gene encodes CDR1 LGHNT and CDR2 FRNRAP. The CDR3 here is CASGPGGGDTQYF. The CDR3 DNA is TGTGCTAGTGGTCCGGGGGGCGGAGATACGCAGTATTTT. Looking up the rest from reference TRBV12-5 and TRBJ2-3 gives the full variable domain: DARVTQTPRHKVTEMGQEVTMRCQPILGHNTVFWYRQTMMQGLELLAYFRNRAPLDDSGMPKDRFSAEMPDATLATLKIQPSEPRDSAVYFCASGPGGGDTQYFGPGTRLTVL.

The chain recombines TRBV7-6 with TRBJ2-2, with 11 bases matching TRBD2. J gave up 4 bases and V 8 bases, and 6 bases lay outside the gene matches. CDR3 length: 15 amino acids. Germline CDR1 reads SGHVS; CDR2 reads FNYEAQ. The CDR3 sequence: CASGASGGTTGELFF. CDR3 bases: TGTGCCAGCGGGGCTAGCGGGGGGACCACCGGGGAGCTGTTTTTT.

This clone was observed a few times. This sequence joins TRBV6-8 and TRBJ2-2, with 13 positions matching TRBD2. V trimming: 6 bases; J trimming: 5 bases; junction bases outside the gene matches: 6. The CDR3 totals 16 residues. CDR1 and CDR2 from the germline V gene are MNHGY and SAAAGT. The chain's CDR3 is CASSRTSGGGTGELFF. In nucleotides, the CDR3 is TGTGCCAGCAGCAGGACTAGCGGGGGCGGAACCGGGGAGCTGTTTTTT.